This TCR beta chain was observed in a study of control samples from healthy donors and cancer patients. The data were produced by immunoSEQ multiplex PCR, yet TCRdb's version contains in-frame clones alone and is incomplete. Of around 83,000 clones listed, under 95% are singletons. Germline V CDR1 and CDR2: MNHNY, SVGAGI (reference sequence). The CDR3 length is 15 residues. The V gene lost 5 bases and the J gene lost 1 base, with 15 bases spanning the gap. This sequence was found in a woman aged 35 to 49 with lung cancer. The rearrangement joins TRBV6-6 to TRBJ2-7; the D gene is possibly TRBD2 (6 bases). Sequenced input: PBMCs. The CDR3 loop reads CASSRSSALSYEQYF. The DNA of the CDR3 is TGTGCCAGCAGTCGATCTAGCGCACTTTCCTACGAGCAGTACTTC.